This TCR beta chain emerged from a study of blood T cells in healthy people across ages. Alongside a J-beta primer mix, a sample-barcoded 5' primer served in a second PCR lasting roughly 7 to 12 cycles. Sequencing of every sample gave 2.5 million or more CDR3-containing paired-end reads. TCRdb independently ran MiXCR on the 5' RACE reads; one entry per CDR3 protein. The sample has a few hundred thousand distinct CDR3 sequences, around 27% seen once. Germline CDR1 and CDR2: MNHNS and SASEGT. This CDR3 has 16 residues. Study results and limitations: With naive T cell percentage, TCR beta diversity showed a strong correlation.

Samples each had at least 6 micrograms of total RNA extracted. For this clonotype: Its matching antigen is unknown.

The sample was also linked to a second study, of T cells of mothers and their children. That source adds: Detection of persistent microchimeric T cell clones did not occur.

The receptor was derived from a boy younger than 10 in good health. V gene TRBV6-1 combines with J gene TRBJ2-5; tentatively, D is TRBD2 (6 bases). Judging by the DNA end, TRBJ2-1 fits better; the J call may be wrong. The material sequenced was blood. CDR3 coding DNA: TGTGCCAGCAGTGATCGGGCGGGGAGGAAGGCCAATGAGCAGTTCTTC. It specifies CASSDRAGRKANEQFF.